The present TCR beta chain was sequenced within a study of blood T cell repertoires in COVID-19. Donors in Cohort 3 who had recovered were those with two negative PCRs, healthcare professional clearance, or resolution of their symptoms. Source study methods: Reference gene primer amplification yielded estimated nucleated cell counts. Libraries were prepared by immunoSEQ multiplex PCR; TCRdb keeps only in-frame clonotypes and omits some of them. The V and J calls and the clone size are those of that table, but D and trimming were determined from the DNA. This table has hundreds of thousands of clones, 70% to 85% appearing once. The V gene end was trimmed by 11 bases and the J gene end by 4 bases; junction bases not matched to a gene: 10. CDR1 and CDR2 (germline): MDHEN, SYDVKM. The CDR3 consists of 14 residues.

The sequencing input was PBMCs or T cells enriched from blood (not recorded which). The chain combines TRBV28 with TRBJ1-5, with 8 bases identical to TRBD1. This TCR derives from a woman aged 60-70 years who had recovered from COVID-19. CDR3 residues: CAGSRGPRNQPQHF. The CDR3 DNA reads as TGTGCCGGGTCCAGGGGGCCTCGGAATCAGCCCCAGCATTTT.